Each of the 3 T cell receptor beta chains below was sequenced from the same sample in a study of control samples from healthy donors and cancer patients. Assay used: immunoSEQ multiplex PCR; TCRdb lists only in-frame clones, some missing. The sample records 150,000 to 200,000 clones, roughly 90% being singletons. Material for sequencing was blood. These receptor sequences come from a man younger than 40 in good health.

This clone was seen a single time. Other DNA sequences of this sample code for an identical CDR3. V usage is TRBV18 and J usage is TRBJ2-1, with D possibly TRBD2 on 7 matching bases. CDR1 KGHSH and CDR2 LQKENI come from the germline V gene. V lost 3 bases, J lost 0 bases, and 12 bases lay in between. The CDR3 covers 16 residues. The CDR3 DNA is TGTGCCAGCTCACCGAGGGGGGGTAGCTCCTACAATGAGCAGTTCTTC. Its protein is CASSPRGGSSYNEQFF.

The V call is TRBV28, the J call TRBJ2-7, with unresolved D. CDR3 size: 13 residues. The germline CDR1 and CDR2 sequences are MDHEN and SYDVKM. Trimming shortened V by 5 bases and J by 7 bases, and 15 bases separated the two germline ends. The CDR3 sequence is CASSPPDDGEQYF. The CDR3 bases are TGTGCCAGCAGTCCCCCCGATGATGGGGAGCAGTACTTC.

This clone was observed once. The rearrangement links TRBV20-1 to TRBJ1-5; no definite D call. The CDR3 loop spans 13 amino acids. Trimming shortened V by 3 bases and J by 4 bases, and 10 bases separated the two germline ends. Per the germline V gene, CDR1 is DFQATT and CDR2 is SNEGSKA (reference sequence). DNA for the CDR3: TGCAGTGCTAGTTCGGGGTGGAATCAGCCCCAGCATTTT. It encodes CSASSGWNQPQHF.